Following are 19 T cell receptor beta chains from one sample sequenced in a study of T cell responses to AZD1222 COVID-19 vaccine. Data came from immunoSEQ multiplex PCR; TCRdb stores just in-frame clones and leaves some out. The table shows roughly 80,000 clones, with about 92% occurring only once. Here the sequenced sample was peripheral blood, taken on day 0 of AZD1222 vaccination. The receptors originated from an adult in good health.

V gene TRBV6-6 combines with J gene TRBJ1-5; D gene unclear. The germline gives CDR1 MNHNY, CDR2 SVGAGI (reference sequence). V lost 1 base and J 5 bases, leaving 6 bases between the germline ends. The CDR3 is made up of 13 amino acids. The CDR3 DNA sequence: TGTGCCAGCAGTTACTTGGAGGATCAGCCCCAGCATTTT. Amino acids: CASSYLEDQPQHF.

This sequence joins TRBV18 and TRBJ1-1, with D perhaps TRBD1 (5 bases). Trimming left V 6 bases short and J 1 base short, with 18 bases between. CDR1 and CDR2 from the germline V gene are KGHSH and LQKENI. The CDR3 spans 16 residues. CDR3 sequence: CASSITGGRSNTEAFF. CDR3 coding DNA: TGTGCCAGCTCGATTACAGGAGGTAGGTCGAACACTGAAGCTTTCTTT.

The genes are TRBV30 and TRBJ1-1, with D hard to call. There are 12 residues in the CDR3. V was trimmed by 1 base and J by 7 bases, leaving 10 bases between them. From germline, CDR1 is GTSNPN and CDR2 SVGIG (reference sequence). CDR3 region: CAWSAILGEAFF. CDR3 in DNA: TGTGCCTGGAGTGCCATTCTTGGTGAAGCTTTCTTT.

The chain combines TRBV7-9 with TRBJ2-2; a possible D gene is TRBD1 (6 bases). The CDR3 is 14 residues long. The germline gives CDR1 SEHNR, CDR2 FQNEAQ (reference sequence). Trimming took off 5 bases at V and 4 bases at J, with 11 bases between the two ends. CDR3 protein: CASSLRDTTGELFF. The CDR3 nucleotides read TGTGCCAGCAGCCTCCGGGACACCACCGGGGAGCTGTTTTTT. Full variable domain (outside the CDR3, taken from reference TRBV7-9 and TRBJ2-2): DTGVSQNPRHKITKRGQNVTFRCDPISEHNRLYWYRQTLGQGPEFLTYFQNEAQLEKSRLLSDRFSAERPKGSFSTLEIQRTEQGDSAMYLCASSLRDTTGELFFGEGSRLTVL.

This chain uses TRBV21-1 with TRBJ1-5. TRBV21-1 is assigned pseudogene status. This CDR3 is 15 amino acids long. The CDR3 sequence is CASSRGEEGHQPQHF. Written as DNA, the CDR3 is TGTGCCAGCAGCCGAGGGGAGGAAGGCCATCAGCCCCAGCATTTT.

The rearrangement links TRBV19 to TRBJ1-1; a possible D gene is TRBD1 (6 bases). The CDR3 is 16 amino acids. Germline V gene sequence: CDR1 LNHDA, CDR2 SQIVND (reference sequence). V was pared by 0 bases and J by 5 bases, with 16 bases between. The CDR3 coding sequence is TGTGCCAGTAGTATAGATCGTTCGACAGGTCATACTGAAGCTTTCTTT. Its protein is CASSIDRSTGHTEAFF.

The V gene is TRBV6-5, the J gene TRBJ1-4; D gene ambiguous. CDR3 length: 16 residues. V lost 0 bases and J 7 bases, leaving 15 bases between the germline ends. Germline CDR1 and CDR2: MNHEY and SVGAGI. The CDR3 region has the DNA TGTGCCAGCAGTTACTCTTGGGCCCCGGGCGGTGAAAAACTGTTTTTT. Amino acid sequence: CASSYSWAPGGEKLFF.

This chain joins TRBV11-3 and TRBJ2-7; D call uncertain. V lost 1 base and J lost 2, with 6 bases in between. Per germline, CDR1 SGHNT and CDR2 YENEEA. CDR3 length: 13 amino acids. The CDR3 loop is CASSLAEAYEQYF. The CDR3, as DNA: TGTGCCAGCAGCTTAGCGGAAGCCTACGAGCAGTACTTC.

The gene calls are TRBV7-2 and TRBJ1-1; the D gene is possibly TRBD1 (6 bases). CDR1 and CDR2 (germline): SGHTA, FQGNSA. With 8 bases removed from V and 2 bases from J, the gap between germline ends came to 12 bases. This CDR3 spans 13 amino acids. In DNA, the CDR3 is TGTGCCAGCGGCGGACAGTTCAACACTGAAGCTTTCTTT. Protein product: CASGGQFNTEAFF.

The V gene is TRBV12-3 or TRBV12-4, the J gene TRBJ1-6; D unclear. The CDR3 is 12 residues long. V lost 3 bases and J lost 6, with 3 bases in between. CDR3 nucleotides: TGTGCCAGCAGTTTCGGTAATTCACCCCTCCACTTT. Translation gives CASSFGNSPLHF.

The chain carries TRBV7-9 and TRBJ1-4; D gene unclear. V was pared by 10 bases and J by 0 bases, with 21 bases between. The germline V gene encodes CDR1 SEHNR and CDR2 FQNEAQ (reference sequence). There are 17 residues in the CDR3. The CDR3 is CATKGRREYATNEKLFF. DNA for the CDR3: TGTGCCACCAAAGGTCGTAGAGAATATGCAACTAATGAAAAACTGTTTTTT.

This chain uses TRBV7-9 with TRBJ2-2; D remains unclear. The CDR3 runs 17 residues. Trimming stripped 5 bases from V and 0 bases from J, with 16 bases between. Germline-derived CDR1 and CDR2 are SEHNR and FQNEAQ (reference sequence). The CDR3 here is CASSEKTDGSNTGELFF. In nucleotides, the CDR3 is TGTGCCAGCAGCGAAAAGACGGACGGTTCGAACACCGGGGAGCTGTTTTTT.

Written as DNA, the CDR3 is TGTGCCAGCTATGGGGGGGCTGGAGAGACCCAGTACTTC. Its protein product is CASYGGAGETQYF. The chain is built from TRBV11-3 and TRBJ2-5; D might be TRBD2 (7 bases). From germline, CDR1 is SGHNT and CDR2 YENEEA. V was pared by 8 bases and J by 4 bases, with 14 bases between. This CDR3 region has 13 residues. Filled out from reference TRBV11-3 and TRBJ2-5, the complete variable domain reads EAGVVQSPRYKIIEKKQPVAFWCNPISGHNTLYWYLQNLGQGPELLIRYENEEAVDDSQLPKDRFSAERLKGVDSTLKIQPAELGDSAVYLCASYGGAGETQYFGPGTRLLVL.

The V and J genes are TRBV14 and TRBJ1-2; TRBD1 agrees at 9 bases. The V and J ends lost 4 bases and 8 bases, in that order; junction bases with no gene match: 5. The V gene's germline CDR1 is SGHDN and CDR2 FVKESK. CDR3 size: 13 residues. The CDR3 reads CASSRTGVGGYTF. DNA of the CDR3: TGTGCCAGCAGCCGGACAGGGGTGGGAGGCTACACCTTC.

This chain connects TRBV19 to TRBJ1-5; possible D gene TRBD1, 6 bases. The CDR3 totals 17 residues. The V end was cut by 1 base, the J end by 5 bases, with 18 bases between. The germline CDR1 and CDR2 sequences are LNHDA and SQIVND (reference sequence). The CDR3 is CASSIGVGDIEHQPQHF. CDR3 coding DNA: TGTGCCAGTAGTATAGGGGTGGGGGACATTGAGCATCAGCCCCAGCATTTT.

Only a few counts were recorded for this clone. The chain couples TRBV30 to TRBJ2-7; possibly TRBD1 or TRBD2 for D (5 bases each). This CDR3 comprises 12 residues. V shed 5 bases and J shed 3 bases, with 11 bases lying between them. Germline V lookup: CDR1 GTSNPN, CDR2 SVGIG (reference sequence). The CDR3 loop is CAWGGAVYEQYF. DNA for the CDR3: TGTGCCTGGGGGGGAGCGGTCTACGAGCAGTACTTC.

The chain joins TRBV28 to TRBJ1-1, with TRBD1 as a possible D gene (5 bases). Trimming stripped 4 bases from V and 4 bases from J, with 10 bases between. CDR1 is MDHEN, CDR2 SYDVKM, per germline. This CDR3 is 13 amino acids long. CDR3 DNA sequence: TGTGCCAGCAGTTGGGGGGTGGGCACTGAAGCTTTCTTT. It encodes CASSWGVGTEAFF.

This clone appeared a single time. V and J are TRBV6-1 and TRBJ1-1; D not resolved. Germline CDR1 and CDR2: MNHNS and SASEGT. The V and J ends lost 2 bases and 4 bases respectively, with 11 bases between them. This CDR3 has 14 residues. For the CDR3, the DNA is TGTGCCAGCAGTGAAAGGGCCCCCAGCACTGAAGCTTTCTTT. Translated: CASSERAPSTEAFF.

The chain joins TRBV30 to TRBJ2-7; TRBD2 is a possible D gene (6 bases). The germline V and J ends were trimmed by 4 bases and 5 bases, with 15 bases remaining between them. The CDR3 is 13 amino acids. CDR1 and CDR2 (germline): GTSNPN, SVGIG (reference sequence). The DNA of the CDR3 is TGTGCCTGGACCCCCGGACTAACAAACGAGCAGTACTTC. Amino acid sequence: CAWTPGLTNEQYF.